This T cell receptor (beta chain) emerged from a study of T cells in tuberculosis. This clone was found a few times. The method was immunoSEQ multiplex PCR; TCRdb's version includes in-frame clones alone and lacks a portion of them. The repertoire includes some 30,000 clones, around 90% of them detected once, and about 7.8% sits in the top ten. The sample taken for sequencing was PBMCs. The TCR comes from a donor between 10 and 35 years old with latent tuberculosis or without tuberculosis infection. Some clones in this sample may be carry-over from other donors' samples.

The CDR3 bases are TGTGCCAGTAGCATATTGCCAGCGGGGGACTGGAATGAGCAGTTCTTC. This translates into CASSILPAGDWNEQFF. The chain carries TRBV19 and TRBJ2-1, with TRBD2 matching over 8 bases. The CDR3 covers 16 residues. Germline V gives CDR1 LNHDA, CDR2 SQIVND (reference sequence). J lost 7 bases, V lost 6 bases, and 14 bases had no gene match.